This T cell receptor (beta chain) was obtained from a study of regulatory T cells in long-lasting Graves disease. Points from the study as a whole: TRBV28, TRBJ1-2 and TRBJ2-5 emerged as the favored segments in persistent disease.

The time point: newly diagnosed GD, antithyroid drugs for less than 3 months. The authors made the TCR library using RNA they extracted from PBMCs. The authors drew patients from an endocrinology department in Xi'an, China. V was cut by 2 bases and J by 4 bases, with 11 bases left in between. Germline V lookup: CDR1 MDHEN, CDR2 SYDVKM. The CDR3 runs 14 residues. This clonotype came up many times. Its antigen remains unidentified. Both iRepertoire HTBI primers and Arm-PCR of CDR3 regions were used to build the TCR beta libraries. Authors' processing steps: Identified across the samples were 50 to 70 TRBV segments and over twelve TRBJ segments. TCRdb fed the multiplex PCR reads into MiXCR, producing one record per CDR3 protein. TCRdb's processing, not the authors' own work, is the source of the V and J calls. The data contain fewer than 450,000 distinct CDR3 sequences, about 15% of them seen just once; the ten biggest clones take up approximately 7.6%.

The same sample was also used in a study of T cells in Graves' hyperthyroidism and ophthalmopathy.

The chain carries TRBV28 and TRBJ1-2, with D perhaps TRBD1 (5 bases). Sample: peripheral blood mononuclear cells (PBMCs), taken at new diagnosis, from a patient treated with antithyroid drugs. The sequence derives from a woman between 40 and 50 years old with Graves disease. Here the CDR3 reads CASSLGGMGYGYTF. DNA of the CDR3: TGTGCCAGCAGTTTAGGGGGGATGGGCTATGGCTACACCTTC.